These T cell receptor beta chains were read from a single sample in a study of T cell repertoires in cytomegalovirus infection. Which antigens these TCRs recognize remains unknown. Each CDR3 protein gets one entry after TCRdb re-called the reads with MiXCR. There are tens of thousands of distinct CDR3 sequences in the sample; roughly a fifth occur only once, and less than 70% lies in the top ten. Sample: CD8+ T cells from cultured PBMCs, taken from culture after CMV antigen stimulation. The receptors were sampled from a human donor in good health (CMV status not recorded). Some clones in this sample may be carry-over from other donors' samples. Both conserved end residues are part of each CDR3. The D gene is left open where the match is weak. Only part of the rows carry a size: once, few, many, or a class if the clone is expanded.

CDR3 protein: CASRTAGNEQFF
CDR3 DNA: TGTGCCAGCAGGACAGCAGGAAATGAGCAGTTCTTC
J gene: TRBJ2-1
V gene: TRBV12-3/TRBV12-4
clone size: many
D gene: .

CDR3 protein: CASSSGPIYNEQFF
CDR3 DNA: TGTGCCAGCAGTTCGGGCCCGATTTACAATGAGCAGTTCTTC
J gene: TRBJ2-1
V gene: TRBV27
clone size: .
D gene: .

CDR3 protein: CASSEAPRGLGNEQFF
CDR3 DNA: TGTGCCAGCAGTGAAGCGCCCAGGGGGCTTGGCAATGAGCAGTTCTTC
J gene: TRBJ2-1
V gene: TRBV6-1
clone size: many
D gene: TRBD1

CDR3 protein: CASSLGLAIDNEQFF
CDR3 DNA: TGTGCCAGCAGCTTGGGACTAGCGATCGACAATGAGCAGTTCTTC
J gene: TRBJ2-1
V gene: TRBV5-4
clone size: .
D gene: TRBD2

CDR3 protein: CASSEGQVRRNIQYF
CDR3 DNA: TGTGCCAGCAGTGAAGGTCAGGTCCGGCGTAACATTCAGTACTTC
J gene: TRBJ2-4
V gene: TRBV6-1
clone size: many
D gene: .

CDR3 protein: CASSRDRGNSNQPQHF
CDR3 DNA: TGTGCCAGTAGTCGGGACAGGGGAAATAGCAATCAGCCCCAGCATTTT
J gene: TRBJ1-5
V gene: TRBV19
clone size: .
D gene: TRBD1

CDR3 protein: CASSVVDSYNEQFF
CDR3 DNA: TGTGCCAGCAGCGTAGTAGACTCCTACAATGAGCAGTTCTTC
J gene: TRBJ2-1
V gene: TRBV9
clone size: few
D gene: .

CDR3 protein: CASSSNEQFF
CDR3 DNA: TGTGCCAGTAGTAGCAATGAGCAGTTCTTC
J gene: TRBJ2-1
V gene: TRBV19
clone size: .
D gene: .

CDR3 protein: CASSLGQNSPLHF
CDR3 DNA: TGCGCCAGCAGCCTGGGACAGAATTCACCCCTCCACTTT
J gene: TRBJ1-6
V gene: TRBV4-3
clone size: few
D gene: TRBD1

CDR3 protein: CASTQIGTGEEKLFF
CDR3 DNA: TGTGCCAGCACTCAAATCGGGACAGGAGAGGAAAAACTGTTTTTT
J gene: TRBJ1-4
V gene: TRBV7-8
clone size: many
D gene: TRBD1

CDR3 protein: CASSQEKTSANTGELFF
CDR3 DNA: TGCGCCAGCAGCCAAGAAAAGACGTCGGCGAACACCGGGGAGCTGTTTTTT
J gene: TRBJ2-2
V gene: TRBV4-3
clone size: .
D gene: .

CDR3 protein: CASSFDAGTADPHYGYTF
CDR3 DNA: TGTGCCAGCAGCTTCGACGCCGGGACAGCTGACCCTCACTATGGCTACACCTTC
J gene: TRBJ1-2
V gene: TRBV11-2
clone size: many
D gene: TRBD1

CDR3 protein: CATLDSSGANVLTF
CDR3 DNA: TGTGCCACCCTAGACTCGTCTGGGGCCAACGTCCTGACTTTC
J gene: TRBJ2-6
V gene: TRBV24-1
clone size: many
D gene: .

CDR3 protein: CASSLGPKGNSGANVLTF
CDR3 DNA: TGTGCCAGCTCACTCGGACCTAAGGGGAACTCTGGGGCCAACGTCCTGACTTTC
J gene: TRBJ2-6
V gene: TRBV18
clone size: .
D gene: .

CDR3 protein: CATSIPSGQETQYF
CDR3 DNA: TGTGCCACGTCCATCCCTAGCGGACAAGAGACCCAGTACTTC
J gene: TRBJ2-5
V gene: TRBV5-4
clone size: .
D gene: TRBD2

CDR3 protein: CASSYSTVDTQYF
CDR3 DNA: TGTGCCAGCAGTTACTCGACAGTGGATACGCAGTATTTT
J gene: TRBJ2-3
V gene: TRBV6-6
clone size: few
D gene: .

CDR3 protein: CASSSQGDMNTEAFF
CDR3 DNA: TGTGCCAGCAGCTCCCAAGGGGACATGAACACTGAAGCTTTCTTT
J gene: TRBJ1-1
V gene: TRBV9
clone size: .
D gene: .

CDR3 protein: CASSQDTTEAFF
CDR3 DNA: TGTGCCAGCAGCCAAGATACCACTGAAGCTTTCTTT
J gene: TRBJ1-1
V gene: TRBV4-2
clone size: .
D gene: .

CDR3 protein: CSVETDSFGYEQYF
CDR3 DNA: TGCAGCGTTGAAACGGACTCTTTCGGCTACGAGCAGTACTTC
J gene: TRBJ2-7
V gene: TRBV29-1
clone size: few
D gene: .

CDR3 protein: CASSLWEDNQPQHF
CDR3 DNA: TGTGCCAGCAGTTTATGGGAGGACAATCAGCCCCAGCATTTT
J gene: TRBJ1-5
V gene: TRBV2
clone size: .
D gene: .

CDR3 protein: CSVEAGDTFNTGELFF
CDR3 DNA: TGCAGCGTTGAAGCGGGGGACACTTTCAACACCGGGGAGCTGTTTTTT
J gene: TRBJ2-2
V gene: TRBV29-1
clone size: few
D gene: .

CDR3 protein: CASSYFRDRDFFGANVLTF
CDR3 DNA: TGTGCCAGCAGTTACTTTCGGGACCGCGATTTTTTTGGGGCCAACGTCCTGACTTTC
J gene: TRBJ2-6
V gene: TRBV6-5
clone size: many
D gene: .

CDR3 protein: CASSSRLAGVDEQFF
CDR3 DNA: TGTGCCAGCAGTTCCCGACTAGCGGGGGTTGATGAGCAGTTCTTC
J gene: TRBJ2-1
V gene: TRBV12-3/TRBV12-4
clone size: .
D gene: TRBD2

CDR3 protein: CASSRTGENSPLHF
CDR3 DNA: TGTGCCAGCAGCAGGACAGGAGAAAATTCACCCCTCCACTTT
J gene: TRBJ1-6
V gene: TRBV6-6
clone size: .
D gene: TRBD1

CDR3 protein: CASSETGSEQYF
CDR3 DNA: TGTGCCAGCAGTGAGACAGGATCCGAGCAGTACTTC
J gene: TRBJ2-7
V gene: TRBV6-5
clone size: .
D gene: .

CDR3 protein: CSAWTAYEQYF
CDR3 DNA: TGCAGTGCCTGGACAGCCTACGAGCAGTACTTC
J gene: TRBJ2-7
V gene: TRBV20-1
clone size: .
D gene: .

CDR3 protein: CASSPLVGGEQPQHF
CDR3 DNA: TGTGCCAGCAGCCCACTGGTGGGGGGCGAACAGCCCCAGCATTTT
J gene: TRBJ1-5
V gene: TRBV7-8
clone size: many
D gene: .

CDR3 protein: CASSLSDANEQYF
CDR3 DNA: TGTGCCAGCAGTTTATCCGACGCTAACGAGCAGTACTTC
J gene: TRBJ2-7
V gene: TRBV27
clone size: medium-sized
D gene: .

CDR3 protein: CASMQGLNYGYTF
CDR3 DNA: TGTGCCAGCATGCAGGGGCTGAACTATGGCTACACCTTC
J gene: TRBJ1-2
V gene: TRBV27
clone size: once
D gene: .

CDR3 protein: CASSSPREGSRSEQYF
CDR3 DNA: TGTGCCAGCAGCTCCCCTCGCGAGGGGTCGAGGTCCGAGCAGTACTTC
J gene: TRBJ2-7
V gene: TRBV7-9
clone size: many
D gene: .

CDR3 protein: CSARDPGLAGEQETQYF
CDR3 DNA: TGCAGTGCTAGAGATCCGGGGCTAGCGGGGGAGCAAGAGACCCAGTACTTC
J gene: TRBJ2-5
V gene: TRBV20-1
clone size: many
D gene: TRBD2

CDR3 protein: CASSVSDTEAFF
CDR3 DNA: TGTGCCAGCAGCGTATCGGACACTGAAGCTTTCTTT
J gene: TRBJ1-1
V gene: TRBV7-9
clone size: .
D gene: .

CDR3 protein: CASSPPAEGGETQYF
CDR3 DNA: TGCGCCAGCAGCCCGCCCGCGGAGGGGGGAGAGACCCAGTACTTC
J gene: TRBJ2-5
V gene: TRBV4-1
clone size: many
D gene: .

CDR3 protein: CSARGEREGPDEQFF
CDR3 DNA: TGCAGTGCTAGGGGGGAGCGGGAGGGCCCCGATGAGCAGTTCTTC
J gene: TRBJ2-1
V gene: TRBV20-1
clone size: .
D gene: TRBD2

CDR3 protein: CASSLTELSPYGYTF
CDR3 DNA: TGTGCCAGCAGTTTAACGGAGCTGTCTCCCTATGGCTACACCTTC
J gene: TRBJ1-2
V gene: TRBV6-5
clone size: many
D gene: .

CDR3 protein: CASSHSDIYTGELFF
CDR3 DNA: TGCGCCAGCAGCCACTCAGACATTTACACCGGGGAGCTGTTTTTT
J gene: TRBJ2-2
V gene: TRBV4-1
clone size: .
D gene: .

CDR3 protein: CASSQPWGQGGRGETQYF
CDR3 DNA: TGTGCCAGCAGCCAGCCCTGGGGACAGGGGGGAAGAGGAGAGACCCAGTACTTC
J gene: TRBJ2-5
V gene: TRBV5-6
clone size: few
D gene: TRBD1

CDR3 protein: CASSQEQGSTDTQYF
CDR3 DNA: TGTGCCAGCAGCCAAGAACAGGGGAGCACAGATACGCAGTATTTT
J gene: TRBJ2-3
V gene: TRBV4-2
clone size: few
D gene: TRBD1

CDR3 protein: CASSLRSRSPLHF
CDR3 DNA: TGTGCCAGCAGTTTACGTTCGAGATCACCCCTCCACTTT
J gene: TRBJ1-6
V gene: TRBV12-3/TRBV12-4
clone size: .
D gene: .

CDR3 protein: CASIDRGLYEQYF
CDR3 DNA: TGTGCCAGCATTGACAGGGGGCTCTACGAGCAGTACTTC
J gene: TRBJ2-7
V gene: TRBV28
clone size: many
D gene: TRBD1

CDR3 protein: CASSLRTEAYGYTF
CDR3 DNA: TGTGCCAGCAGCTTACGGACAGAGGCCTATGGCTACACCTTC
J gene: TRBJ1-2
V gene: TRBV11-2
clone size: many
D gene: .

CDR3 protein: CASSQETWAMNTEAFF
CDR3 DNA: TGTGCCAGCAGCCAGGAGACCTGGGCCATGAACACTGAAGCTTTCTTT
J gene: TRBJ1-1
V gene: TRBV14
clone size: .
D gene: .

CDR3 protein: CSANTGAEYGYTF
CDR3 DNA: TGCAGCGCTAACACAGGGGCCGAGTACGGCTACACCTTC
J gene: TRBJ1-2
V gene: TRBV29-1
clone size: .
D gene: TRBD1

CDR3 protein: CASSLASAGAEETQYF
CDR3 DNA: TGTGCCAGCAGCTTGGCCTCCGCGGGAGCAGAAGAGACCCAGTACTTC
J gene: TRBJ2-5
V gene: TRBV5-4
clone size: .
D gene: TRBD2

CDR3 protein: CASRNYNSPLHF
CDR3 DNA: TGTGCCAGCAGGAACTATAATTCACCCCTCCACTTT
J gene: TRBJ1-6
V gene: TRBV28
clone size: many
D gene: .

CDR3 protein: CASSYTPGQGAENTEAFF
CDR3 DNA: TGTGCCAGCAGTTACACTCCGGGACAGGGGGCCGAGAACACTGAAGCTTTCTTT
J gene: TRBJ1-1
V gene: TRBV6-2/TRBV6-3
clone size: many
D gene: TRBD1